Listed below are T cell receptor beta chains from one sample, sequenced in a study of blood T cell repertoires in COVID-19. TCRdb keeps only in-frame clones here, not all; method: immunoSEQ multiplex PCR. Here the sample spans fewer than 600,000 clones, approximately 89% being singletons. Specimen: peripheral blood. The receptors shown here come from a man between 18 and 35 years old with COVID-19, enrolled during active disease. CDR3s include the opening cysteine and the closing phenylalanine or tryptophan. A D gene is named only where the DNA matches it firmly. For some rows the clone size is stated as once, few or many, or as a class when expanded; others skip it.

cdr3_aa cdr3_nt cdr3_length clone_size j_call d_call v_call
CASSYNNEQYF TGTGCCAGCAGCTACAATAACGAGCAGTACTTC 11 . TRBJ2-7 . TRBV11-2
CASSFFFPSAGANVLTF TGTGCCAGCAGCTTCTTTTTCCCCTCCGCTGGGGCCAACGTCCTGACTTTC 17 . TRBJ2-6 . TRBV7-9
CASSQGQRGGQETQYF TGTGCCAGCAGCCAAGGCCAGCGGGGGGGCCAAGAGACCCAGTACTTC 16 few TRBJ2-5 TRBD2 TRBV4-2
CATSRAGNTEAFF TGTGCCACCAGCAGGGCAGGGAACACTGAAGCTTTCTTT 13 . TRBJ1-1 . TRBV15
CASSEGLTYEQYF TGTGCCAGCAGTGAAGGACTTACCTACGAGCAGTACTTC 13 . TRBJ2-7 . TRBV6-1
CSARDRESFF TGCAGTGCTAGAGATCGGGAGAGCTTCTTC 10 . TRBJ2-1 . TRBV20-1
CASSLDVSVRHNEQFF TGTGCCAGCAGCTTAGATGTATCCGTGCGCCACAATGAGCAGTTCTTC 16 . TRBJ2-1 . TRBV11-2
CASSPGLESETQYF TGCGCCAGCAGCCCAGGACTAGAGTCAGAGACCCAGTACTTC 14 once TRBJ2-5 TRBD2 TRBV5-1
CAISPPADSTDTQYF TGTGCCATCAGCCCCCCAGCGGACAGCACAGATACGCAGTATTTT 15 . TRBJ2-3 . TRBV10-3
CASSFPSGTQYF TGTGCCAGCAGTTTCCCCTCGGGGACGCAGTATTTT 12 . TRBJ2-3 . TRBV6-5
CASSLPTGSHEQFF TGTGCCAGCAGCTTACCAACAGGGTCGCATGAGCAGTTCTTC 14 . TRBJ2-1 . TRBV7-2
CASSTLPGDLYEQYF TGTGCCAGTAGTACACTCCCAGGTGATCTCTACGAGCAGTACTTC 15 . TRBJ2-7 . TRBV19
CASTISSYEQYF TGTGCCAGCACGATCAGCTCCTACGAGCAGTACTTC 12 once TRBJ2-7 . TRBV2
CATSRGTGNNSPLHF TGTGCCACCAGCAGAGGGACAGGGAATAATTCACCCCTCCACTTT 15 . TRBJ1-6 TRBD1 TRBV15
CASSLGFDRGEQFF TGTGCCAGCAGTTTAGGGTTCGACAGGGGTGAGCAGTTCTTC 14 . TRBJ2-1 TRBD1 TRBV27
CASSSPRTSGTYNEQFF TGTGCCAGCAGTTCACCCCGGACTAGCGGGACATACAATGAGCAGTTCTTC 17 . TRBJ2-1 TRBD2 TRBV2
CASSLGLNNVLTF TGTGCCAGCAGCCTCGGACTCAACAACGTCCTGACTTTC 13 . TRBJ2-6 . TRBV14
CSVGLAGAYEQYF TGCAGCGTTGGACTAGCGGGAGCCTACGAGCAGTACTTC 13 . TRBJ2-7 TRBD2 TRBV29-1
CASSIGGPNEQFF TGTGCCAGTAGTATAGGGGGGCCCAATGAGCAGTTCTTC 13 . TRBJ2-1 . TRBV19
CASSEVAESYGYTF TGTGCCAGCAGTGAAGTAGCAGAAAGCTATGGCTACACCTTC 14 . TRBJ1-2 . TRBV6-1
CASSPDNSNQPQHF TGTGCCAGCAGTCCGGACAATAGCAATCAGCCCCAGCATTTT 14 . TRBJ1-5 . TRBV7-9
CASSAGGPSTDTQYF TGTGCCAGCAGCGCAGGGGGACCTAGCACAGATACGCAGTATTTT 15 . TRBJ2-3 TRBD1 TRBV11-1
CASTAPGGGAYEQYF TGTGCCAGCACAGCCCCGGGTGGGGGGGCCTACGAGCAGTACTTC 15 . TRBJ2-7 TRBD2 TRBV6-5
CASSPRDRNTEAFF TGTGCCAGCAGCCCCCGGGACAGGAACACTGAAGCTTTCTTT 14 . TRBJ1-1 TRBD1 TRBV5-5
CATAEGTASYEQYF TGTGCCACGGCTGAAGGGACAGCCTCCTACGAGCAGTACTTC 14 once TRBJ2-7 TRBD1 TRBV24-1
CAWSGGSSYNEQFF TGTGCCTGGAGTGGAGGGAGCTCCTACAATGAGCAGTTCTTC 14 . TRBJ2-1 . TRBV30
CASSRDRLYTF TGTGCCAGCAGCAGGGACAGGCTCTACACCTTC 11 . TRBJ1-2 TRBD1 TRBV5-4
CASSLSGEQFF TGTGCCAGCAGTCTGTCCGGTGAGCAGTTCTTC 11 . TRBJ2-1 . TRBV27
CASSLVAGGYTF TGTGCCAGCAGCTTAGTGGCTGGTGGCTACACCTTC 12 . TRBJ1-2 . TRBV11-2
CASSVLPDARGGELFF TGTGCCAGCAGCGTATTACCGGATGCGCGAGGCGGGGAGCTGTTTTTT 16 . TRBJ2-2 . TRBV9
CASSRDRAPGGYTF TGTGCCAGCAGCCGGGACAGGGCTCCCGGTGGCTACACCTTC 14 few TRBJ1-2 TRBD1 TRBV7-9